One T cell receptor (beta chain) is described in this entry. Profiling relied on immunoSEQ multiplex PCR, and the TCRdb table lists in-frame clones only, not all of them. The table lists approximately 730,000 clones, 80% to 90% of them singletons. This sample is drawn from a study of shared T cell receptors in the human thymus. These same records also appear under a second study, on human thymus T cells. As that study records: Infants served as donors; they were healthy and Finnish and were having corrective surgery for congenital heart defects. Resections that were taken during corrective heart surgery supplied the thymus tissue. In thymic and blood repertoires alike, V and J usage looked biased. Related studies found that unrelated individuals share highly overlapping thymic repertoires.

The sequence derives from a girl under three years old with a congenital heart defect. Input material: thymocytes.

CDR3 loop: CAISRDRGSSSGNTIYF. The CDR3, as DNA: TGTGCCATCAGTAGAGACCGGGGGTCTTCCTCTGGAAACACCATATATTTT. The chain recombines TRBV10-3 with TRBJ1-3; tentatively, D is TRBD1 (5 bases). Germline CDR1 is ENHRY and CDR2 is SYGVKD. This CDR3 contains 17 residues. Trimming removed 5 bases from V and 0 bases from J, with 17 bases in between.